The 2 T cell receptor beta chains presented below share a single source sample, sequenced in a study of blood T cell repertoires in COVID-19. The repertoire was sequenced with immunoSEQ multiplex PCR; TCRdb's copy has only in-frame clones and lacks some. The sample consists of approximately 110,000 clones, 70% to 90% of them appearing once. Sequences were obtained from peripheral blood. Receptors were obtained from a woman aged 45-59 years with active or convalescent COVID-19.

The V call is TRBV13, the J call TRBJ2-1; possibly TRBD2 for D (7 bases). The CDR3 consists of 16 residues. The germline CDR1 and CDR2 sequences are PRHDT and FYEKMQ (reference sequence). V lost 5 bases and J 7 bases, leaving 21 bases between the germline ends. CDR3: CASSIKGGTKRNEQFF. DNA of the CDR3: TGTGCCAGCAGCATAAAGGGGGGGACTAAAAGAAATGAGCAGTTCTTC.

This clone was found a few times. The chain recombines TRBV28 with TRBJ2-1, with 7 bases aligning to TRBD2. CDR1 and CDR2 (germline): MDHEN, SYDVKM. V was pared by 1 base and J by 4 bases, with 4 bases of the junction left unmatched. This CDR3 spans 15 amino acids. The chain's CDR3 is CASSLSGTIYNEQFF. CDR3 DNA sequence: TGTGCCAGCAGTTTATCCGGGACTATTTACAATGAGCAGTTCTTC.